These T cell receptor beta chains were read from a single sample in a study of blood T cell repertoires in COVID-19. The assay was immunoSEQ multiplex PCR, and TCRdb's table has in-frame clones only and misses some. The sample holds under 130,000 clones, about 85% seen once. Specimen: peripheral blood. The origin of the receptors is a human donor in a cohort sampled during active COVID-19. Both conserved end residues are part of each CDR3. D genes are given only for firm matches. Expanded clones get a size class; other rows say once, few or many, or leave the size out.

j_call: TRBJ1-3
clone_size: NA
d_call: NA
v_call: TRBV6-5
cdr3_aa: CASQASYSGNTIYF
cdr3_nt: TGTGCCAGTCAGGCTTCTTACTCTGGAAACACCATATATTTT

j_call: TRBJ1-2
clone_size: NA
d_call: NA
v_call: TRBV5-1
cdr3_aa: CASKDRSNYGYTF
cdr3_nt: TGCGCCAGCAAGGACAGATCTAACTATGGCTACACCTTC

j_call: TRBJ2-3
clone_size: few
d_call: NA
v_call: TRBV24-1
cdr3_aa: CATSVGRGAYTDTQYF
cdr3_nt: TGTGCCACCAGTGTTGGCCGGGGGGCTTACACAGATACGCAGTATTTT

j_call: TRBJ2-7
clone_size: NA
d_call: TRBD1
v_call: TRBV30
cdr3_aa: CAWRYPGTGGGTYEQYF
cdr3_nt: TGTGCCTGGCGATACCCCGGGACAGGGGGCGGGACATACGAGCAGTACTTC

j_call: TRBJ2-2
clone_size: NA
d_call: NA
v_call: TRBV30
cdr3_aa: CAWGRMEVGELFF
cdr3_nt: TGTGCCTGGGGGCGAATGGAGGTGGGGGAGCTGTTTTTT

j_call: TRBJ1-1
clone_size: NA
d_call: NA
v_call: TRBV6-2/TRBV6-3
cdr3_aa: CASSYGGGTEAFF
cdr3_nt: TGTGCCAGCAGTTACGGGGGGGGCACTGAAGCTTTCTTT

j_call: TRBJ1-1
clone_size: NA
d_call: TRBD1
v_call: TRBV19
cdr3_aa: CASSMDRAVDTEAFF
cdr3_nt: TGTGCCAGTAGTATGGACAGGGCGGTGGACACTGAAGCTTTCTTT

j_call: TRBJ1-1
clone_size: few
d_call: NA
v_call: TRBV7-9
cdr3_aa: CASSLFARIMNTEAFF
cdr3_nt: TGTGCCAGCAGCTTGTTCGCGCGGATTATGAACACTGAAGCTTTCTTT

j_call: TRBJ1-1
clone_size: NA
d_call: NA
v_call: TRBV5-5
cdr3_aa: CASSKPNIEAFF
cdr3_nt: TGTGCCAGCAGCAAACCGAACATTGAAGCTTTCTTT

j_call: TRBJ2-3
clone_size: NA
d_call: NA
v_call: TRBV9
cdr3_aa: CASSVDQLTDTQYF
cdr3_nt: TGTGCCAGCAGCGTAGACCAACTCACAGATACGCAGTATTTT

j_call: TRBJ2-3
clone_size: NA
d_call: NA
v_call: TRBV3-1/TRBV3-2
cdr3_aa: CASSQESTWAITDTQYF
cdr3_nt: TGTGCCAGCAGCCAAGAGTCTACATGGGCGATCACAGATACGCAGTATTTT

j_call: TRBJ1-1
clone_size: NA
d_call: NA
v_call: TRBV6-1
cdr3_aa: CASSERILDTGKAFF
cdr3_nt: TGTGCCAGCAGTGAACGCATCTTAGACACGGGGAAAGCTTTCTTT